This T cell receptor (beta chain) was sequenced for a study of blood T cell repertoires in COVID-19. Study context: The study drew acute and convalescent COVID-19 samples from the United States, Italy and Spain. T cells, B-cell-depleted T cells, or PBMCs provided the cDNA or gDNA that served as material.

In the original workflow: By means of reference gene primer amplification, nucleated cell counts were estimated. Clones were sequenced by immunoSEQ multiplex PCR, and TCRdb holds only the in-frame ones, with some missing. The DNA was the basis for D and trimming; V, J and clone size are from that table. The data hold fewer than 150,000 clones, with approximately 80% observed a single time. V trimming: 5 bases; J trimming: 9 bases; junction bases outside the gene matches: 3. This CDR3 has 12 residues. In germline, CDR1 is LNHDA, CDR2 SQIVND (reference sequence). The TCR sequence derives from a man at least 80 years old with acute or convalescent COVID-19. This chain joins TRBV19 and TRBJ2-1; 8 bases are a match to TRBD2. Sequencing input: peripheral blood. The CDR3 loop reads CASSSRGGEQFF. The CDR3, as DNA: TGTGCCAGTAGTTCCCGGGGGGGTGAGCAGTTCTTC.